This T cell receptor beta chain was retrieved from a study of CXCR3-negative and CXCR3-positive naive CD8 T cells (dated by TCRdb to the late 2010s). In the study overall: In total, 120 million to 150 million TRB reads were obtained, corresponding to roughly 1.5 +/- 0.3 million reads per library. Diversity and physicochemical repertoire analyses covered under twelve donors pooled from two independent experiments. Naive subsets from about five donors and memory cells from 3 donors were included in the TRBV-TRBJ cluster analysis. What the research found in general, with its limitations: Because CXCR3 expression was partially decreased after cryopreservation, freshly isolated PBMCs were used for most assays. Surface CD5, linked to self-reactivity in mice, was comparable between naive subsets; TCR interaction strength was therefore also inferred from TRB CDR3 physicochemical properties. TRB CDR3s from CXCR3-positive naive cells showed higher hydrophobicity (lower Kidera factor 4), lower energy, and higher strength and volume indices than CXCR3-negative naive cells. Repertoire diversity was comparably high in both naive subsets but much lower in memory CD8+ T cells. Naive CXCR3-negative and CXCR3-positive cells from the same donor showed similar TRBV-TRBJ usage, whereas memory cells showed distinct patterns.

The instrument was a NextSeq 550. The Human TCR Profiling Kit (MiLaboratory) was used to prepare UMI-labeled 5' RACE TRB cDNA libraries. cDNA synthesis used the entire amount of extracted RNA, and PCR amplification then used the entire amount of cDNA produced. Libraries were prepared in parallel with an identical number of PCR cycles. The source study handled its data this way. MIGEC and MiXCR extracted about 53,000 +/- 10,000 unique UMI-labeled TRB cDNA molecules per library, requiring at least two reads per UMI. On average, each library contained approximately 40,000 +/- 10,000 functional in-frame TRB CDR3 nucleotide clonotypes without stop codons. After downsampling to 5000 UMI-labeled TRB molecules per sample, diversity metrics such as normalized Shannon-Wiener and Chao1 were calculated in VDJtools. VDJtools was used to calculate clonotype-size-weighted physicochemical properties of the central five CDR3 residues, namely interaction energy, strength, volume and Kidera factor 4. TCRdb reprocessed the public reads and reports one entry per CDR3 protein sequence, without DNA. TCRdb, rather than the study authors, made the V and J calls. The sample's table covers some 110,000 distinct CDR3 sequences. The top ten hold around 0.4% of the sample.

For every CD8+ T cell subset, 300,000 cells were flow-sorted straight into RLT lysis buffer, and each subset was sorted in triplicate. Naive CD8+ T cells were defined stringently as CD45RO-CCR7+CD27+CD95- to exclude memory contaminants. Using standard density gradient centrifugation, peripheral blood mononuclear cells were isolated from buffy coats. A FACSAria III was used to flow-sort naive CXCR3-negative and CXCR3-positive CD8+ T cells. An RNeasy Mini Kit was used to extract total RNA from the sorted cells. Concerning this clonotype: This receptor's antigen is unknown.

Spanning cysteine to phenylalanine, the CDR3 consists of 13 amino acids. DNA for this receptor is not on file. Sequences DFQATT (CDR1) and SNEGSKA (CDR2) are obtained from the germline V gene (reference sequence). The origin of this receptor is a human donor in good health. Some clones in this sample may be carry-over from other donors' samples. The rearranged segments are TRBV20-1 and TRBJ2-7; TCRdb calls TRBD1, which cannot be checked without DNA. Material: naive CXCR3+ CD8+ T cells from blood. What this sample's cell subset or site label stands for: CD45RO-CCR7+CD27+CD95- naive CD8+ T cells expressing CXCR3 (TNR3+). The CDR3 has the sequence CSAGGVNSYEQYF.